This TCR beta chain was identified during a study of cytomegalovirus exposure and HLA in healthy donors. Study results and limitations: Immune exposure information available was restricted to CMV serostatus. Differences between HLA loci emerged in a later analysis of TCR association rates, with DRB1 most and HLA-C fewest.

Points on this clone: Its antigen is as yet unknown.

The PCR ran on 60 Vbeta and 13 Jbeta primers. Measured with immunoSEQ multiplex PCR; TCRdb has only the in-frame clones, and not every one. In total, the table holds 200,000 to 250,000 clones. The CDR3 consists of 16 residues. CDR1 and CDR2 (germline): ENHRY, SYGVKD. The sequence was obtained from a woman in her twenties or thirties in good health and CMV-seropositive. The rearrangement links TRBV10-3 to TRBJ2-5, with TRBD1 matching over 9 bases. The J call may not be correct, given that the DNA end is closer to TRBJ2-7. The sequenced material came from PBMCs. The CDR3 bases are TGTGCCATCAGTGAGAGGGGGGGACAGGGCCCCTACGAGCAGTACTTC. This translates into CAISERGGQGPYEQYF.